Listed here are 9 T cell receptor beta chains from one sample, sequenced in a study of CD8+ T cells in alopecia areata. Treatment meaning: oral pan-JAK inhibitor, 5-10 mg twice daily. In each case, RNA was isolated and then reverse transcribed into cDNA as the sequencing template. Profiling relied on immunoSEQ multiplex PCR, and the TCRdb table lists in-frame clones only, not all of them. The sample contains some 180,000 clones, about 53% of which appear only once. The sequences come from CD8+ T cells sorted from blood, collected at week 24, from a patient treated with tofacitinib. Receptor source: a human donor with alopecia areata.

V and J are TRBV10-3 and TRBJ2-1; D is undetermined. This CDR3 has 15 amino acids. The V and J ends lost 6 bases and 7 bases respectively, with 19 bases between them. Germline loops: CDR1 ENHRY, CDR2 SYGVKD. The CDR3 sequence: CAIRVKGLTMNEQFF. The CDR3 DNA reads as TGTGCCATCAGGGTTAAGGGATTGACCATGAATGAGCAGTTCTTC.

The chain carries TRBV4-3 and TRBJ2-3; 8 bases are shared with TRBD1. CDR1 is LGHNA and CDR2 is YSLEER in the germline V gene. V was pared by 0 bases and J by 2 bases, with 7 bases of the junction left unmatched. The CDR3 extends over 17 amino acids. For the CDR3, the DNA is TGCGCCAGCAGCCAAGATTTGGGACAGGATCTCACAGATACGCAGTATTTT. This sequence encodes CASSQDLGQDLTDTQYF.

This clone appeared a single time. The chain employs TRBV30 and TRBJ1-1, with D unresolved. Trimming left V 5 bases short and J 0 bases short, with 10 bases between. The CDR3 length is 13 residues. Germline CDR1 is GTSNPN and CDR2 is SVGIG (reference sequence). The CDR3 bases are TGTGCCTGGGCGAAGGCCCTGAACACTGAAGCTTTCTTT. The encoded protein is CAWAKALNTEAFF.

The rearrangement uses TRBV30 and TRBJ1-2; unclear D gene. V lost 2 bases to trimming and J lost 5 bases, with 6 bases between them. The CDR3 consists of 11 residues. CDR1 is GTSNPN and CDR2 is SVGIG in the germline V gene (reference sequence). In DNA form, the CDR3 reads TGTGCCTGGAGTACTTCGTATGGCTACACCTTC. Translation: CAWSTSYGYTF.

In this sample, this clone turned up a few times. V is TRBV21-1 and J is TRBJ1-5; no check of the table's D call, TRBD1, against the DNA was made. TRBV21-1 is a known pseudogene. The CDR3 length is 16 residues. Here the CDR3 DNA reads TGTGCCAGCAGCAAAGTCCGGGACAGGGATAATCAGCCCCAGCATTTT. Its translation: CASSKVRDRDNQPQHF.

The chain carries TRBV30 and TRBJ2-1; D ambiguous. The CDR3 spans 13 residues. Germline loops: CDR1 GTSNPN, CDR2 SVGIG (reference sequence). V was clipped by 2 bases and J by 0 bases, with 5 bases between them. The CDR3, as DNA: TGTGCCTGGAGTATCCTCTCCTACAATGAGCAGTTCTTC. Translating gives CAWSILSYNEQFF.

The chain has TRBV15 and TRBJ2-3, with D possibly matching TRBD2 (5 bases). CDR1 and CDR2 (germline): LNHNV, YYDKDF (reference sequence). V gave up 2 bases and J gave up 5 bases, with 8 bases separating them. The CDR3 runs to 13 residues. The DNA for the CDR3 is TGTGCCACCAGCAGAAGAGGGATAGATACGCAGTATTTT. Protein product: CATSRRGIDTQYF.

Only a few counts were recorded for this clone. The CDR3: CASSQRAGNTIYF. In nucleotides, the CDR3 is TGCGCCAGCAGCCAGAGAGCTGGAAACACCATATATTTT. The chain links TRBV4-3 to TRBJ1-3; D uncertain. The CDR3 is 13 residues long. Trimming pared 3 bases from V and 2 bases from J, leaving 5 bases between. Germline V gene lookup returns CDR1 LGHNA and CDR2 YSLEER.

About this clone itself: The sample holds other DNA sequences that translate to the same CDR3. V is TRBV29-1 and J is TRBJ1-4, with D possibly being TRBD1 (5 bases). The CDR3 length is 11 residues. Germline CDR1 and CDR2: SQVTM and ANQGSEA. V lost 6 bases and J 3 bases, leaving 5 bases between the germline ends. The DNA of the CDR3 is TGCAGCGTCAGGGCTAATGAAAAACTGTTTTTT. As protein: CSVRANEKLFF.